One and the same sample provided the 18 T cell receptor beta chains below, sequenced in a study of tumor-infiltrating lymphocytes in primary liver carcinoma. The input was 450 to 550 ng total RNA; TCR beta cDNA was made from it with a constant-region primer. Slightly modified ARM-PCR, run as three nested multiplex PCR rounds, produced the TCR beta libraries. The study ran its first two PCR rounds for 9 to 10 cycles each, using TRBV1-TRBV30 forward primers and a C-beta reverse primer. Via MiXCR, TCRdb re-called the multiplex PCR reads, giving one row per CDR3 protein. Of fewer than 250,000 distinct CDR3 sequences in the sample, 65% are singletons; the top ten hold approximately 6.6%. The blood RNA (from unsorted whole blood) was obtained, and germline DNA was also extracted. Sequenced: peripheral blood. The source of these receptors is a woman in her sixties with primary liver carcinoma and hepatitis B virus infection.

Points on this clonotype: At one end, the junction sequence differs from germline, possibly due to a read error. The rearrangement links TRBV11-1 to TRBJ2-3, with 7 positions matching TRBD2. Germline lookup yields CDR1 SGHAT and CDR2 FQDESV (reference sequence). The CDR3 spans 18 residues. DNA for the CDR3: TGTGCCACCAGCCGTTGGGTGGCGGGAGAAGATAGCACAGATACACAGTATTTT. Translating it yields CATSRWVAGEDSTDTQYF.

Ten or more counts support this clonotype. This chain connects TRBV29-1 to TRBJ2-7; D possibly corresponds to TRBD1 (5 bases). The CDR3 spans 13 residues. The V end lost 4 bases, the J end lost 0 bases, and 10 bases lay between the germline ends. Looked up from germline, CDR1 is SQVTM and CDR2 is ANQGSEA. The chain's CDR3 is CSVGQGRSYEQYF. CDR3 in DNA: TGCAGCGTTGGTCAGGGTCGCTCCTACGAGCAGTACTTC.

With regard to this clonotype: A clone one base away is much larger, so this may be a read error. As DNA, the CDR3 is TGTGCCAGCAGGGACCTAGTGGGACAATACAATGAGCAGTTCTTC. It translates to CASRDLVGQYNEQFF. The chain combines TRBV6-5 with TRBJ2-1; tentatively, D is TRBD1 (6 bases). This CDR3 has 15 amino acids. Germline V gene lookup returns CDR1 MNHEY and CDR2 SVGAGI. V lost 6 bases, J lost 4 bases, and 16 bases lay in between.

This clonotype was seen a single time. Just one base apart from a much larger clone, this may be a read error. The chain joins TRBV13 to TRBJ2-1; D remains ambiguous. Per germline, CDR1 PRHDT and CDR2 FYEKMQ (reference sequence). The CDR3 loop spans 18 amino acids. Trimming left V 4 bases short and J 0 bases short, with 19 bases between. The CDR3 protein is CASSSPPPLRNSYNEQFF. CDR3 nucleotide sequence: TGTGCCAGCAGCTCCCCCCCTCCCCTTAGGAACTCCTACAATGAGCAGTTCTTC.

As regards this clonotype: A much more abundant neighbour one base away suggests this may be a read error. J is TRBJ2-1 and V is TRBV12-3 or TRBV12-4, with 7 bases fitting TRBD2. This CDR3 is built from 18 residues. The CDR3: CASTEGRAGLGSSNEQFF. For the CDR3, the DNA is TGTGCCAGCACCGAGGGTAGGGCTGGACTAGGCTCCTCCAATGAGCAGTTCTTC.

Regarding this clonotype: A much larger clone lies a single base off, so this may be a read error. V is TRBV7-8 and J is TRBJ2-1; weak D call: TRBD1 (6 bases). Germline V gives CDR1 SGHVS, CDR2 FQNEAQ. CDR3 length: 13 residues. The V and J ends lost 5 bases and 9 bases respectively, with 14 bases between them. In DNA form, the CDR3 reads TGTGCCAGCAGCCTTAAAGAGGGGGTTGAGCAGTTCTTC. Protein product: CASSLKEGVEQFF.

The chain links TRBV4-2 to TRBJ1-6; unclear D gene. Trimming shortened V by 0 bases and J by 8 bases, and 14 bases separated the two germline ends. The germline CDR1 and CDR2 sequences are LGHNA and YNFKEQ. The CDR3 loop spans 16 amino acids. The CDR3: CASSQEGSGGDSPLHF. The CDR3 region has the DNA TGTGCCAGCAGCCAAGAGGGATCAGGAGGAGATTCACCCCTCCACTTT.

With regard to this clonotype: The junction and the germline gene differ at one end; a read error may be behind it. The chain uses TRBV12-3 or TRBV12-4 and TRBJ2-7; TRBD1 is a possible D gene (6 bases). There are 14 residues in the CDR3. The CDR3 protein is CASSSRDIYYERYF. DNA of the CDR3: TGTGCCAGTAGTTCCCGGGACATATATTACGAGCGGTACTTC.

This clonotype turned up a few times. This chain uses TRBV2 with TRBJ2-7; 11 bases are shared with TRBD1. Germline-derived CDR1 and CDR2 are SNHLY and FYNNEI. This CDR3 contains 15 residues. Trimming took 7 bases from V and 2 from J; bases not matched to a gene: 7. Here the CDR3 DNA reads TGTGCCAGCACGACCCCGGGACAGGGGGCCTACGAGCAGTACTTC. It codes for CASTTPGQGAYEQYF.

This clonotype was recorded at least ten times. This chain joins TRBV4-2 and TRBJ1-1; TRBD1 aligns across 9 bases. Per germline, CDR1 LGHNA and CDR2 YNFKEQ. This CDR3 is 16 amino acids long. J lost 5 bases, V lost 0 bases, and 7 bases had no gene match. The CDR3 is CASSQDTGGAGTEAFF. For the CDR3, the DNA is TGTGCCAGCAGCCAAGATACAGGGGGCGCGGGGACTGAAGCTTTCTTT.

This clonotype was observed once. A junction boundary mismatches the germline segment, possibly from a read error. J is TRBJ2-2 and V is TRBV6-4; perhaps TRBD2 as D (5 bases). Germline CDR1 is MRHNA and CDR2 is SNTAGT. The CDR3 runs 17 residues. CDR3 sequence: CASSTSPTPANIGELFF. The CDR3 region has the DNA TGTGCCAGCAGCACTAGTCCAACCCCCGCGAACATCGGGGAGCTGTTTTTT.

With respect to this clonotype: At one boundary the junction diverges from the germline segment, which might be a read error. The gene calls are TRBV11-2 and TRBJ2-3; TRBD2 agrees at 8 bases. Germline lookup yields CDR1 SGHAT and CDR2 FQNNGV. CDR3 length: 15 residues. In DNA form, the CDR3 reads TGTGCCAACAGACTAGATGCGGGAGGCACAGATACGCAATATTTT. This translates into CANRLDAGGTDTQYF.

This clonotype has a single count. The chain employs TRBV4-1 and TRBJ2-3, with 7 bases matching TRBD2. Losses at the gene ends were 1 base for V and 8 bases for J; bases not matched to a gene: 15. Germline V gene lookup returns CDR1 MGHRA and CDR2 YSYEKL. This CDR3 is built from 17 residues. The DNA of the CDR3 is TGCGCCAGCAGCCAAGTCATTTCCGGGGGAGGGGAAGCTACGCAGTATTTT. Protein sequence: CASSQVISGGGEATQYF.

The chain joins TRBV30 to TRBJ2-1, with 11 bases that match TRBD2. The CDR3 runs 18 residues. Germline CDR1 and CDR2: GTSNPN and SVGIG (reference sequence). V shed 1 base and J 4 bases; nucleotides not matched to a gene: 12. As DNA, the CDR3 is TGTGCCTGGAGTGGGCTTAGGATGGGACTAGCGGATTACAATGAGCAGTTCTTC. It specifies CAWSGLRMGLADYNEQFF.

As to this clonotype: The conserved final phenylalanine or tryptophan is absent from the CDR3, which likely points to a read error. V gene TRBV28 combines with J gene TRBJ2-5; D uncertain. Trimming cost V 3 bases and J 2 bases, with 22 bases left between them. This CDR3 region has 18 residues. CDR1 is MDHEN, CDR2 SYDVKM, per germline. CDR3 sequence: CASSFRFGPKVGQETQYL. In nucleotides, the CDR3 is TGTGCCAGCAGTTTTAGGTTCGGGCCCAAGGTGGGGCAAGAGACCCAGTACCTC.

The chain couples TRBV6-1 to TRBJ1-5; 9 bases are a match to TRBD1. From germline, CDR1 is MNHNS and CDR2 SASEGT. This CDR3 region has 14 residues. V trimming: 6 bases; J trimming: 9 bases; junction bases outside the gene matches: 9. The CDR3 region has the DNA TGTGCCAGCAGACAGGGGGCGGTAGGTTGGCCCCAGCATTTT. It is translated as CASRQGAVGWPQHF.

J is TRBJ1-1 and V is TRBV6-1, with a tentative D call TRBD1 (5 bases). The V end lost 6 bases, the J end lost 3 bases, and 14 bases lay between the germline ends. The CDR3 contains 14 residues. The germline gives CDR1 MNHNS, CDR2 SASEGT. The CDR3 loop reads CASSEWGEDTEAFF. For the CDR3, the DNA is TGTGCCAGCAGCGAATGGGGGGAGGACACTGAAGCTTTCTTT.

The table lists this clonotype with many counts. The chain carries TRBV4-1 and TRBJ1-5; no firm D call. CDR3 size: 13 residues. CDR1 and CDR2 (germline): MGHRA, YSYEKL. V was shortened by 4 bases and J by 6 bases, with 10 bases between the two germline ends. CDR3 loop: CASSPLGIQPQHF. Written as DNA, the CDR3 is TGCGCCAGCAGCCCCCTGGGCATTCAGCCCCAGCATTTT.